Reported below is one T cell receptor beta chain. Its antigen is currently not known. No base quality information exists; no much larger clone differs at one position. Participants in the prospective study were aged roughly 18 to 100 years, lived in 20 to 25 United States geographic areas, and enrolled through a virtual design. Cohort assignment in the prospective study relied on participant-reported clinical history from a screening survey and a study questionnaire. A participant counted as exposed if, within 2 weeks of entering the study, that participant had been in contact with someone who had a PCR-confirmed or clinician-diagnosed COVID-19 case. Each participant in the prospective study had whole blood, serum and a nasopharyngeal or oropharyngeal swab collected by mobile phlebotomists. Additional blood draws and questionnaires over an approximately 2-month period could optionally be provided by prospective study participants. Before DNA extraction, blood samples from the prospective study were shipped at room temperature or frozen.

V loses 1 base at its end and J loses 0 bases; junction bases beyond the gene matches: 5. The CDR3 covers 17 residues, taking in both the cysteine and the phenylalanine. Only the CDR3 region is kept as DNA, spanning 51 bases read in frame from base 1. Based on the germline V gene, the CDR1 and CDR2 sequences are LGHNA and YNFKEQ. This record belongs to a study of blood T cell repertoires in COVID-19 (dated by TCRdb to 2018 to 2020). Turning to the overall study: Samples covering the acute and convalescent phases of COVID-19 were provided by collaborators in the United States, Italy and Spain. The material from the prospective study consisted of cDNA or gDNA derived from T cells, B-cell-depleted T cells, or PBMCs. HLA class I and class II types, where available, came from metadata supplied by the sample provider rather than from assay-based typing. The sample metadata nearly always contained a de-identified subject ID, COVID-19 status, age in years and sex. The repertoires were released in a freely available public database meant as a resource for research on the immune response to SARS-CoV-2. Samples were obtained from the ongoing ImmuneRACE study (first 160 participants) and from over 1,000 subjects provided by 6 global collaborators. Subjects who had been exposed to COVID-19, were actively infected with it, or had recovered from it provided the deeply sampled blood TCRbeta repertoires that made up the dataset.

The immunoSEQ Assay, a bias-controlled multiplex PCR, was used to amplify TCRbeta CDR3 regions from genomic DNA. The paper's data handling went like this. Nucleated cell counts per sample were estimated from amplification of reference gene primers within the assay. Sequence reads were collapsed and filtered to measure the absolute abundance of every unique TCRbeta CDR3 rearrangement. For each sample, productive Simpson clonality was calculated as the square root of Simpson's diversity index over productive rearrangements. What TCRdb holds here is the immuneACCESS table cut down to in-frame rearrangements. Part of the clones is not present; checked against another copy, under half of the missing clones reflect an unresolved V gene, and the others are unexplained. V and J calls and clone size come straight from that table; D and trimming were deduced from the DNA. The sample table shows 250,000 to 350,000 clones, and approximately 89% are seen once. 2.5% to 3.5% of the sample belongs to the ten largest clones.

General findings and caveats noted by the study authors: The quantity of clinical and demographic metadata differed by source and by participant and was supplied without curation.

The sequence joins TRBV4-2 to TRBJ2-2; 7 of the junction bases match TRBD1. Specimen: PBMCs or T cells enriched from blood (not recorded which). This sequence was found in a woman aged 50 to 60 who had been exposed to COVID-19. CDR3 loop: CASSQAQTGSNTGELFF. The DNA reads TGTGCCAGCAGCCAAGCCCAGACAGGGTCGAACACCGGGGAGCTGTTTTTT.